A single TCR beta chain is shown here with its context. Its antigen is unidentified. This specimen belongs to a study of blood T cells in healthy people across ages. A second PCR, run for about 6 to 12 cycles, used a sample-barcoded 5' primer plus a J-beta primer mix. From the 5' RACE reads, TCRdb called clonotypes with MiXCR, one entry per CDR3 protein. The sample includes 1.5 million or so distinct CDR3 sequences, roughly 45% of them seen just once. The CDR3 sequence is 14 residues long. The V end lost 3 bases, the J end lost 8 bases, and 13 bases lay between the germline ends. Germline assignment: CDR1 MNHGY and CDR2 SVAAGI. Overall study results and limits: Total diversity from one million sequenced T cells was likely underestimated.

The chain employs TRBV6-9 and TRBJ1-4; D call uncertain. Sequenced material: blood. This sequence originates from a woman aged 18-29 years in good health. CDR3 sequence: CASSYNGLGEKLFF. DNA for the CDR3: TGTGCCAGCAGTTACAATGGGTTGGGGGAAAAACTGTTTTTT.